The entry below describes one T cell receptor (beta chain). The antigen this receptor binds is unknown. No much larger clonotype is one base removed from it; base qualities were not supplied. This sample was included in a study of cytomegalovirus exposure and HLA in healthy donors (dated 2017 in TCRdb). The study in broad terms: In an earlier analysis of some 550 of the donors, less than 350 Gb of sequence data and 95 million to 130 million unique TCR beta sequences from 150 million to 200 million T cells were reported. An early release covering 550 to 700 HLA-typed donors comprised about 300 gigabases of sequencing data and 65 million to 100 million unique TCR sequences. About five DR-DQ haplotypes were treated as single units for association and clustering because of strong linkage in the cohort. Donor age, sex, ethnicity and CMV serostatus were compiled together with the repertoire data. The later analysis used no new phenotypic data to find candidate immune exposures, relying instead on TCR beta sequences and their occurrence across donors. In addition to the first cohort of approximately 670 subjects, a separate validation cohort of around 110 different subjects was used. Among 398 genotyped donors of the cohort, an average of approximately 220,000 unique TCR beta nucleotide sequences was sequenced per donor, of which 15% to 20% were non-productive. Genome-wide SNP genotypes for about 55% of the roughly 670 donors were used in a later genetic analysis, which treated that subset as a discovery cohort. The study used immunosequencing to profile the T cell repertoires of approximately 690 subjects and linked those repertoires to cytomegalovirus serostatus. HLA typing included class I and class II loci at four-digit resolution. In a later analysis, previously published TCR beta repertoires from about 640 donors were re-analyzed and high-resolution HLA genotyping was added so that TCR occurrence patterns could be studied. High-throughput TCR immunosequencing, statistical association of individual TCRs with disease status, and machine learning were combined to predict cytomegalovirus infection status. Every repertoire in the discovery cohort had been generated on one and the same sequencing platform. To decide whether each TCR beta V gene segment behaved as functional or pseudogenic, an earlier analysis of nearly 600 of the donors relied on high-throughput TCR beta sequencing. The aim of the study was to test whether cataloging public T cell receptors could identify signatures of past pathogen exposure. The genetic ancestry cluster associated with self-reported Caucasian donors included 70% to 85% of the roughly 400 genotyped donors. Typing coverage differed by locus: A, B, C, DRB1 and DQB1 were typed in about 620-640 donors, DQA1 in about 500, DPA1 in 600 to 610, and DPB1 in around 490.

What the research found in general, with its limitations: A later analysis associated 16,951 TCR beta sequences with specific HLA alleles at a false discovery rate of 0.05. In a later analysis, HLA-associated TCR beta chains were found to be more clonally expanded and to have lower generation probabilities than equally common non-associated chains. A total of 164 TCR beta chains were listed by the study as associated with cytomegalovirus. In a later analysis, TCR association rates were found to vary across HLA loci, with the most associated TCRs seen for DRB1 alleles and the fewest for HLA-C alleles. In a later genetic analysis, fewer N-insertions in productive TCRs were reported among donors in an Asian-associated ancestry cluster than the roughly 700-donor mean. When HLA alleles, especially DR and DQ, strongly co-occurred, TCR associations were difficult to assign to individual alleles. The presence/absence analyses assumed that sequencing depth was roughly uniform across donors, and that assumption may not be true. Because counts were too low, roughly 18 rarely observed V segments, including chromosome 9 orphons, were left out of the earlier analysis of about 500 of the donors. The classifier was reported to diagnose cytomegalovirus status with high specificity and sensitivity in both the original cohort and the validation cohort. Broadly in line with IMGT annotations, most TCR beta V segments showed up in productive rearrangements about 87% or about 30% of the time in an earlier analysis of 587 of the donors. According to a later analysis, parvovirus B19, influenza, CMV and Epstein-Barr virus appeared linked to several top co-occurrence clusters. An association between a missense DCLRE1C variant and V-gene and J-gene trimming of TCR beta chains was found in a later genetic analysis and replicated in an independent cohort. While some public TCRs were present in many individuals, most TCR sequences turned up only very rarely across donors. The only immune exposure information available for the cohort was CMV serostatus. A later analysis found that most CMV-associated TCR beta chains appeared HLA-restricted, with HLA associations seemingly driven largely by CMV exposure. Some IMGT-functional V segments, including TRBV6-2 and TRBV6-3, could not be told apart with the 87-base-pair reads, so those segments were excluded. The sequencing pipeline was judged likely to have produced a cluster of highly shared sequence variants as a technical artifact. A further reported finding was that TCR beta sequences accurately predicted the HLA-A and HLA-B alleles for most subjects in the first cohort. Correlated functional status among segregating V segments might be attributable to linkage disequilibrium, but an unknown experimental factor could not be ruled out. The cohort was sequenced for TCR beta chains only, and without alpha or paired-chain data the features that could be detected were limited. In vitro tests confirmed that three of the cytomegalovirus-associated TCR beta chains recognize cytomegalovirus antigens. Because some donors lacked HLA typing at each locus, the association tests relied only on the typed subset. The authors suggested that the approach could potentially be extended to other disease states and immunological phenotypes.

The CDR3, from cysteine to phenylalanine, totals 15 residues. Only the CDR3 DNA stays, 45 bases, in frame from base 1. Relative to germline, V is missing 5 bases and J is missing 2 bases, with 4 bases of the junction outside any gene match. From the germline V gene, CDR1 is SNHLY and CDR2 is FYNNEI. The library was built by means of the immunoSEQ multiplex PCR assay. The multiplex PCR relied on a mix of 60 forward primers for TCR Vbeta segments and 13 reverse primers for TCR Jbeta segments. The CDR3 region of rearranged TCR beta genes was amplified from genomic DNA by a multiplex PCR assay. Amplified TCR beta libraries were sequenced as 87-base-pair reads on the Illumina HiSeq System. From the authors' description of their analysis: Across the 600 to 700 repertoires, a later analysis counted 80 million or so unique TCR beta chains, roughly 11 million of which were shared by at least two donors. Raw reads were error-corrected and collapsed into unique sequences with a nearest-neighbor algorithm that merged closely related sequences to remove PCR and sequencing errors. V, D and J gene segments were assigned by aligning CDR3 sequences to IMGT reference sequences. For a sequence to be retained, a match of at least six nucleotides was required to both a V gene segment and a J gene segment. A rearrangement counted as productive if the CDR3 had no stop codons and remained in frame with V and J, and every other rearrangement counted as non-productive. CDR3 was defined according to IMGT convention as the region running from the second conserved V-encoded cysteine to the conserved J-encoded phenylalanine. In an earlier analysis of approximately 500 of the donors, sequences lacking an unambiguous match to a single V gene segment were excluded. An earlier analysis of 587 of the donors called V segments functional above 56.7% productive rearrangements and segregating when the between-donor standard deviation exceeded 5%. A statistical classification framework was built for diagnosing cytomegalovirus status from the catalog of TCR beta chain sequences. V and J gene assignment, in a later analysis, came from comparing TCR nucleotide sequences with IMGT/GENE-DB human TR gene sequences. Using the TCRdist pipeline, a later analysis assigned CDR3 sequences along with most-parsimonious VDJ recombination scenarios. A later analysis defined each TCR beta chain by its CDR3 amino acid sequence plus V-gene family, and excluded reads lacking a unique V-gene family. A later analysis removed roughly 590 highly shared, low-generation-probability nucleotide sequences to deal with suspected cross-contamination and a sequencing artifact. In a later analysis, a clonal expansion index was calculated for each public chain from normalized within-repertoire ranks of inferred template counts. In a later analysis, generation probabilities were computed with a VDJ recombination model fitted to out-of-frame rearrangements, and the resulting probabilities were checked against IGoR. In a later analysis, TCR-TCR, TCR-HLA and TCR-CMV co-occurrence was scored with hypergeometric tests, and a repertoire-size bias correction was applied to TCR pairs. A later analysis estimated false discovery rates by permuting HLA or CMV assignments 20 times. A later analysis grouped co-occurring TCRs with DBSCAN, adding TCRdist sequence similarity when clustering within HLA-allele-positive subsets. For co-occurrence clustering, repertoires with fewer than 30,000 or more than 120,000 public chains were excluded, along with 4 to 6 repertoires with anomalous nucleotide sharing. In its TCRdb copy, this immuneACCESS table keeps in-frame sequences only and misses some clones. Where compared with another copy, unresolved V genes explain less than half of these, and the others have no known cause. V, J and clone size are those of that table, while D and trimming were read from the DNA. Within this sample are fewer than 350,000 clones, with about 87% of them counted one time only. The leading ten clones occupy roughly 2.3% of the sample.

The cohort was made up of under 800 healthy bone marrow donors. All cohort members were sampled while nominally healthy, although unrecorded immune exposures were likely present. The donor tested CMV seronegative and was one of the 352 seronegative cohort members. Each donor provided a peripheral blood sample, and peripheral blood mononuclear cells were used for TCR beta sequencing. Genomic DNA extraction from the blood cell samples was performed with the Qiagen DNeasy Blood Extraction Kit. Sequenced input: PBMCs. The receptor chain draws on TRBV2 and TRBJ2-3, with 10 middle bases fitting TRBD2. The receptor comes from a woman between 18 and 29 years old in good health and CMV-seronegative. The bases read TGTGCCAGCAGTATGGGACTAGCGATCACAGATACGCAGTATTTT. Translated, it gives CASSMGLAITDTQYF.